This is a list of T cell receptor beta chains from one sample in a study of T-cell memory formation after mild COVID-19. TCRdb re-called the 5' RACE reads with MiXCR, one entry per CDR3 protein. The profile shows around 510,000 distinct CDR3 sequences, 20% to 25% of them singletons. Material: PBMCs or a T cell subset sorted from them (not recorded which). These receptors all stem from an adult woman who had mild COVID-19 (a few samples of this study predate the infection). Cell type and time point are not known. Both conserved end residues are part of each CDR3. D genes are given only for firm matches. The listing skips clone size in some rows; elsewhere it reads once, few, many or a size class.

CDR3 protein | CDR3 DNA | J gene | V gene | clone size | D gene
CAIWTGMNTEALF | TGTGCCATCTGGACGGGCATGAACACTGAAGCTTTATTT | TRBJ1-1 | TRBV7-2 | - | -
CSVGLLAPAEQFF | TGCAGCGTTGGACTACTAGCCCCTGCTGAGCAGTTCTTC | TRBJ2-1 | TRBV29-1 | - | -
CATGQGISGELFF | TGTGCCACAGGACAGGGGATTTCCGGGGAGCTGTTTTTT | TRBJ2-2 | TRBV6-1 | few | TRBD1
CASGWGTGNNHLLRGTEAFF | TGTGCTAGTGGTTGGGGGACAGGGAATAACCACCTCTTAAGGGGCACTGAAGCTTTCTTT | TRBJ1-1 | TRBV12-5 | - | TRBD1
CASTLGQMNTEAFF | TGTGCCAGTACCCTAGGGCAGATGAACACTGAAGCTTTCTTT | TRBJ1-1 | TRBV19 | few | -
CASSRGVMNTEAFF | TGTGCCAGCAGTAGAGGGGTTATGAACACTGAAGCTTTCTTT | TRBJ1-1 | TRBV6-5 | few | -
CSARPRWGTYPNEQFF | TGCAGTGCTAGACCTCGATGGGGGACCTACCCCAATGAGCAGTTCTTC | TRBJ2-1 | TRBV20-1 | few | -
CASSPATPWGTGELFF | TGTGCCAGCAGCCCAGCCACACCCTGGGGAACCGGGGAGCTGTTTTTT | TRBJ2-2 | TRBV3-1 | - | -
CSVESGTLNTEAFF | TGCAGCGTTGAAAGCGGGACACTCAACACTGAAGCTTTCTTT | TRBJ1-1 | TRBV29-1 | few | -
CASSENPHTEFF | TGTGCCAGCAGTGAGAATCCCCATACGGAGTTCTTC | TRBJ2-1 | TRBV2 | - | -
CASTPGNTEAFF | TGTGCCAGCACCCCAGGGAACACTGAAGCTTTCTTT | TRBJ1-1 | TRBV12-3/TRBV12-4 | few | -
CASSAGTSGTQGETQYF | TGTGCCAGCAGCGCGGGGACTAGCGGGACCCAAGGGGAGACCCAGTACTTC | TRBJ2-5 | TRBV11-3 | few | TRBD2
CASSLPPGQGSGELFF | TGTGCCAGCAGCTTACCACCGGGACAGGGATCCGGGGAGCTGTTTTTT | TRBJ2-2 | TRBV7-3 | few | TRBD1
CAWSVPTSIETQYF | TGTGCCTGGAGTGTTCCGACTAGTATAGAGACCCAGTACTTC | TRBJ2-5 | TRBV30 | once | -
CSVAELTQWGNIQYF | TGCAGCGTTGCTGAATTGACTCAATGGGGAAACATTCAGTACTTC | TRBJ2-4 | TRBV29-1 | many | -
CASSQDQLPSSYEQYF | TGTGCCAGCAGCCAAGATCAGCTGCCCTCCTCCTACGAGCAGTACTTC | TRBJ2-7 | TRBV4-2 | - | -
CASSPWGTGSSYEQYF | TGCGCCAGCAGCCCATGGGGGACGGGTAGCTCCTACGAGCAGTACTTC | TRBJ2-7 | TRBV5-1 | - | -
CASSVNQGWTASAYEQYF | TGTGCCAGCAGTGTAAATCAGGGATGGACCGCCTCGGCCTACGAGCAGTACTTC | TRBJ2-7 | TRBV6-1 | few | -
CASSDEISGANVLTF | TGTGCCAGCAGTGACGAGATCTCTGGGGCCAACGTACTGACTTTC | TRBJ2-6 | TRBV25-1 | - | -
CASSCDGRTGYEQYF | TGTGCCAGCAGCTGTGACGGTCGGACGGGGTACGAGCAGTACTTC | TRBJ2-7 | TRBV12-1 | - | -
CASIIAGVINNEQFF | TGTGCCAGCATCATAGCGGGAGTGATTAACAATGAGCAGTTCTTC | TRBJ2-1 | TRBV12-3/TRBV12-4 | - | TRBD2
CASSPGPGSYEQYF | TGTGCTAGCAGCCCAGGCCCGGGTTCCTACGAGCAGTACTTC | TRBJ2-7 | TRBV7-7 | - | -
CSARDLEFSYEQYF | TGCAGTGCTAGAGATCTGGAATTTTCCTACGAGCAGTACTTC | TRBJ2-7 | TRBV20-1 | few | -
CASSLFGLLAPNEQFF | TGCGCCAGCAGCCTCTTCGGTCTACTAGCCCCCAATGAGCAGTTCTTC | TRBJ2-1 | TRBV4-1 | few | -
CASSVVVGADEQFF | TGTGCCAGCAGCGTTGTTGTAGGGGCCGATGAGCAGTTCTTC | TRBJ2-1 | TRBV9 | - | -
CASRPIRGENTEAFF | TGTGCCAGCAGGCCAATCCGGGGGGAGAACACTGAAGCTTTCTTT | TRBJ1-1 | TRBV6-5 | few | -
CASSRTSRGSTDTQYF | TGTGCCAGCAGTAGAACTAGCAGGGGTTCGACAGATACGCAGTATTTT | TRBJ2-3 | TRBV27 | many | -
CASSQQGVGSPLHF | TGCGCCAGCAGCCAACAGGGGGTGGGTTCACCCCTCCACTTT | TRBJ1-6 | TRBV4-1 | - | TRBD1
CASSQDPTLITDTQYF | TGTGCCAGCAGCCAAGATCCTACTTTAATCACAGATACGCAGTATTTT | TRBJ2-3 | TRBV4-2 | - | -
CASSPGTVASTDTQYF | TGTGCCAGCAGCCCGGGGACCGTGGCTAGCACAGATACGCAGTATTTT | TRBJ2-3 | TRBV7-3 | few | -
CASPGWAGGFFGYTF | TGTGCCAGCCCTGGTTGGGCAGGGGGTTTTTTTGGCTACACCTTC | TRBJ1-2 | TRBV27 | - | TRBD1
CASSYGGGWGTDTQYF | TGTGCCAGCAGTTACGGCGGGGGCTGGGGCACAGATACGCAGTATTTT | TRBJ2-3 | TRBV6-2/TRBV6-3 | many | -